This TCR beta chain was identified in a study of shared clonotypes between healthy human individuals. Sequencing was performed with immunoSEQ multiplex PCR; in TCRdb, only in-frame clones are kept and a portion is missing. The sample includes about 1 million clones, around four fifths of them seen just once. The CDR3 length is 11 residues. Germline V CDR1 and CDR2: MDHEN, SYDVKM. Trimming shortened V by 8 bases and J by 1 base, and 5 bases separated the two germline ends. V gene TRBV28 combines with J gene TRBJ1-1; D not resolved. The sequence derives from a man between 18 and 29 years old in good health. Sequenced: memory CD4+ T cells sorted from blood. Indicated subset: CD45RA-negative fraction. CDR3 sequence: CASVTNTEAFF. CDR3 DNA sequence: TGTGCCAGCGTAACGAACACTGAAGCTTTCTTT. The whole variable domain, remainder taken from reference TRBV28 and TRBJ1-1, is DVKVTQSSRYLVKRTGEKVFLECVQDMDHENMFWYRQDPGLGLRLIYFSYDVKMKEKGDIPEGYSVSREKKERFSLILESASTNQTSMYLCASVTNTEAFFGQGTRLTVV.